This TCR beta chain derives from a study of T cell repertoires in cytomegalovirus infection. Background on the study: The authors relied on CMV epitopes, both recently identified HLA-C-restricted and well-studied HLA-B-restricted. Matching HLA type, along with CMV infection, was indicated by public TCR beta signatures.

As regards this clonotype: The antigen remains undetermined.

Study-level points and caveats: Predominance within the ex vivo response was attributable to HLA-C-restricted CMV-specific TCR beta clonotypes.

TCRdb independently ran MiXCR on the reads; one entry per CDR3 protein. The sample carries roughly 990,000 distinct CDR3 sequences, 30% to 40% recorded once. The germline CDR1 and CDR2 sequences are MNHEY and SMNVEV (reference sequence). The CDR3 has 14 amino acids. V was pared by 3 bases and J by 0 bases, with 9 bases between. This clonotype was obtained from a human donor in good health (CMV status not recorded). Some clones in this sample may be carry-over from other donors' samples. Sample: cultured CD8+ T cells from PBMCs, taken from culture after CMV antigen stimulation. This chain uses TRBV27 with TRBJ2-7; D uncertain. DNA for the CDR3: TGTGCCAGCAGTTTCGAAAGTAGCTCCTACGAGCAGTACTTC. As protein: CASSFESSSYEQYF.